The 13 T cell receptor beta chains listed next were all sequenced from one sample in a study of T cell changes during pregnancy in multiple sclerosis. Profiled with immunoSEQ multiplex PCR; TCRdb holds only in-frame clones, not every one. The data contain roughly 52,000 clones, around 94% of them singletons. This specimen consisted of CD8+ T cells from peripheral blood mononuclear cells, obtained before pregnancy. These receptor sequences come from a female donor with multiple sclerosis, enrolled in a pregnancy study.

The chain uses TRBV5-1 and TRBJ1-1, with unresolved D. The CDR3 is 13 residues long. V was clipped by 2 bases and J by 8 bases, with 13 bases between them. Germline values: CDR1 SGHRS, CDR2 YFSETQ. The CDR3 DNA follows: TGCGCCAGCAGCTTAAGCCCCGGGGTAGAAGCTTTCTTT. Its protein is CASSLSPGVEAFF.

The genes are TRBV6-1 and TRBJ1-2; no clear D gene. V dropped 0 bases and J dropped 10 bases, with 12 bases sitting between them. The CDR3 sequence is 13 residues long. Per germline, CDR1 MNHNS and CDR2 SASEGT. CDR3 protein: CASSEAPSLHYTF. CDR3 bases: TGTGCCAGCAGTGAAGCGCCCAGTTTGCACTACACCTTC.

V and J are TRBV6-5 and TRBJ2-2, with a possible D match to TRBD2 (6 bases). CDR1 and CDR2 (germline): MNHEY, SVGAGI. The CDR3 covers 14 residues. V lost 2 bases and J lost 6, with 10 bases in between. As DNA, the CDR3 is TGTGCCAGCAGTTACCGGGGACTGGCCGGGGAGCTGTTTTTT. Translating it yields CASSYRGLAGELFF.

The genes are TRBV15 and TRBJ2-5, with TRBD2 identical over 10 bases. V shed 6 bases, J shed 5 bases, and the junction held 6 bases outside the gene matches. Per germline, CDR1 LNHNV and CDR2 YYDKDF (reference sequence). CDR3 size: 14 residues. Written as DNA, the CDR3 is TGTGCCACCAGGGAAATAGCGGGAGGCGAGACCCAGTACTTC. Residues: CATREIAGGETQYF.

The gene calls are TRBV5-4 and TRBJ2-7; D not resolved. The CDR3 spans 12 residues. The germline gives CDR1 SGHNT, CDR2 YYREEE (reference sequence). V shed 0 bases and J shed 4 bases, with 5 bases lying between them. CDR3 DNA: TGTGCCAGCAGCTTGGAACAATACGAGCAGTACTTC. The encoded protein is CASSLEQYEQYF.

This sequence joins TRBV5-6 and TRBJ1-5, with a possible D match to TRBD1 (5 bases). The V end was cut by 2 bases, the J end by 0 bases, with 9 bases between. The CDR3 spans 15 residues. Germline values: CDR1 SGHDT, CDR2 YYEEEE. CDR3 residues: CASSFGGYSNQPQHF. DNA of the CDR3: TGTGCCAGCAGCTTCGGGGGATATAGCAATCAGCCCCAGCATTTT.

The V and J genes are TRBV13 and TRBJ1-2; TRBD1 matches 9 bases. With 5 bases clipped from V and 6 bases from J, the junction kept 4 bases outside the gene matches. CDR1 is PRHDT, CDR2 FYEKMQ, per germline (reference sequence). The CDR3 spans 13 residues. The CDR3 here is CASSEQGAHGYTF. CDR3 DNA: TGTGCCAGCAGCGAACAGGGGGCCCATGGCTACACCTTC.

The chain uses TRBV5-1 and TRBJ2-7, with D possibly TRBD2 on 6 matching bases. The CDR3 is made up of 16 amino acids. The germline V and J ends were trimmed by 4 bases and 4 bases, with 21 bases remaining between them. Germline V gene lookup returns CDR1 SGHRS and CDR2 YFSETQ. The DNA of the CDR3 is TGCGCCAGCAGCCTAAGGGCCAGAGTTCGGGAGTACGAGCAGTACTTC. It encodes CASSLRARVREYEQYF.

The chain uses TRBV6-5 and TRBJ1-1; D is possibly TRBD1 (6 bases). V lost 6 bases to trimming and J lost 0 bases, with 14 bases between them. CDR3 length: 15 residues. Germline V gives CDR1 MNHEY, CDR2 SVGAGI. This chain's CDR3 is CASSKKGVMNTEAFF. The CDR3 DNA reads TGTGCCAGCAGCAAGAAGGGGGTGATGAACACTGAAGCTTTCTTT.

The J gene is TRBJ2-7, the V gene TRBV4-1; tentative D call: TRBD2 (5 bases). This CDR3 is 15 amino acids long. Germline V gene sequence: CDR1 MGHRA, CDR2 YSYEKL. Trimming took off 1 base at V and 2 bases at J, with 12 bases between the two ends. This CDR3 reads CASSQARESTYEQYF. The CDR3 nucleotides are TGCGCCAGCAGCCAAGCTAGGGAGTCGACCTACGAGCAGTACTTC.

The chain is built from TRBV5-1 and TRBJ2-3; possibly TRBD1 for D (6 bases). V lost 3 bases, J lost 0 bases, and 11 bases lay in between. Per germline, CDR1 SGHRS and CDR2 YFSETQ. The CDR3 totals 15 residues. DNA of the CDR3: TGCGCCAGCAGCTCCGGGACAACTAGCACAGATACGCAGTATTTT. As protein: CASSSGTTSTDTQYF.

The DNA of the CDR3 is TGCGCCAGCAGCCAAGCAGGGGACACCGGGGAGCTGTTTTTT. It translates to CASSQAGDTGELFF. The rearrangement joins TRBV4-1 to TRBJ2-2, with a weak D call TRBD1 (6 bases). Germline loops: CDR1 MGHRA, CDR2 YSYEKL. This CDR3 is built from 14 residues. With 1 base removed from V and 3 bases from J, the gap between germline ends came to 6 bases.

This chain joins TRBV7-9 and TRBJ1-1; 8 nucleotides align to TRBD1. The V gene's germline CDR1 is SEHNR and CDR2 FQNEAQ (reference sequence). CDR3 size: 15 residues. The trim removed 5 bases at V and 0 bases at J, leaving 5 bases unmatched. The CDR3 here is CASSARQGMNTEAFF. DNA for the CDR3: TGTGCCAGCAGCGCTCGACAGGGGATGAACACTGAAGCTTTCTTT.